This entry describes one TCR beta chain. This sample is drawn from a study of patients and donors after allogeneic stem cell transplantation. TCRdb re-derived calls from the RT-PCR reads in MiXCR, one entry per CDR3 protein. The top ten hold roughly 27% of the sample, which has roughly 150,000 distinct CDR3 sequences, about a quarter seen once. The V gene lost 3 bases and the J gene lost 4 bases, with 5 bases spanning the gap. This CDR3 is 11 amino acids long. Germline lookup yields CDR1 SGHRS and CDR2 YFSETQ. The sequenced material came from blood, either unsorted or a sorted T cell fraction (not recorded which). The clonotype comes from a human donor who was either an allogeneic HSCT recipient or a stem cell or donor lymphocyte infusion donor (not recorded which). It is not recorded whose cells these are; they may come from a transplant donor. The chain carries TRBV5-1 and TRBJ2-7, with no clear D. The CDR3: CASSSYYEQYF. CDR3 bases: TGCGCCAGCAGCTCTTATTACGAGCAGTACTTC. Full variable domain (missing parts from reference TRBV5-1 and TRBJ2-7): KAGVTQTPRYLIKTRGQQVTLSCSPISGHRSVSWYQQTPGQGLQFLFEYFSETQRNKGNFPGRFSGRQFSNSRSEMNVSTLELGDSALYLCASSSYYEQYFGPGTRLTVT.